Listed below are T cell receptor beta chains from one sample, sequenced in a study of long-term antiretroviral therapy in people with HIV. Using immunoSEQ multiplex PCR, the repertoire was profiled, and TCRdb retains in-frame clones only, with some absent. The table lists tens of thousands of clones, approximately 87% of them singletons. This material consisted of unsorted PBMCs, taken about 5 years after starting antiretroviral therapy. These receptors were collected from a man aged 35 to 55 with HIV. The CDR3 runs from the conserved cysteine through the conserved F or W. A D gene is named only where the DNA matches it firmly.

TRBJ2-5,-,TRBV20-1,CSARAEETQYF
TRBJ2-7,-,TRBV5-6,CASSLANGAYEQYF
TRBJ1-5,-,TRBV19,CASLWTAGNQPQHF
TRBJ2-7,-,TRBV11-2,CASSLEEGEQYF
TRBJ1-1,-,TRBV6-6,CASSYQAGTPEAFF
TRBJ1-2,-,TRBV5-1,CASRSPGSIFTPYGYTF
TRBJ2-7,-,TRBV6-6,CASGPHYEQYF
TRBJ2-5,-,TRBV6-5,CASKGVETQYF
TRBJ2-7,-,TRBV5-1,CASSPRGRELYEQYF
TRBJ1-2,-,TRBV4-3,CASSQEWVQNLANYGYTF
TRBJ2-7,-,TRBV5-6,CASSSVGDWSYEQYF
TRBJ2-2,-,TRBV4-1,CASSQDTTGGPGELFF
TRBJ2-7,-,TRBV7-3,CASSLTGTSSYEQYF
TRBJ2-7,-,TRBV7-2,CASSPSGPYEQYF
TRBJ2-4,-,TRBV10-1,CASSESLGKNNIQYF
TRBJ2-7,-,TRBV10-1,CASSGGDSSYEQYF
TRBJ2-3,-,TRBV7-9,CASSLSLVPDTQYF
TRBJ2-1,-,TRBV6-4,CASSDVHFGEQFF
TRBJ2-2,-,TRBV6-4,CASSELATGELFF
TRBJ2-2,-,TRBV5-4,CASSSDLRSGELFF
TRBJ2-7,-,TRBV2,CAIKDRNEQPSYEQYF
TRBJ1-3,TRBD1,TRBV6-6,CASSRTGTGGSTIYF
TRBJ2-3,TRBD2,TRBV27,CASSRAGGPRTDTQYF
TRBJ1-6,-,TRBV6-1,CASVQATNSPLHF
TRBJ1-4,-,TRBV6-5,CASSYSDRNEKLFF
TRBJ2-3,-,TRBV7-3,CASSLDTTDTQYF
TRBJ1-1,-,TRBV6-5,CASSSGTLNTEAFF
TRBJ2-7,TRBD1,TRBV30,CAWSHRDRGYEQYF
TRBJ1-5,-,TRBV5-1,CASTGGQPQHF
TRBJ2-6,-,TRBV7-9,CASSPDLIWANVLTF
TRBJ2-1,-,TRBV7-9,CASSRGRNEQFF
TRBJ1-1,-,TRBV19,CASKEGYSTEAFF
TRBJ2-7,-,TRBV7-9,CASSPLGTVVEQYF
TRBJ1-1,-,TRBV7-6,CASSLGTVRGTEAFF
TRBJ1-1,-,TRBV29-1,CSVERGIFLNTEAFF
TRBJ1-4,TRBD1,TRBV6-6,CASSWTGRGEKLFF
TRBJ2-2,TRBD1,TRBV10-2,CASSRGTGVTGELFF
TRBJ2-3,-,TRBV4-3,CASSQGVTDTQYF
TRBJ1-2,-,TRBV28,CASSLPREVGGYTF
TRBJ2-7,TRBD1,TRBV6-5,CASSLGQGYEQYF
TRBJ1-4,-,TRBV27,CASRPTRTSGSTNEKLFF
TRBJ1-3,TRBD1,TRBV18,CASSGGQVSSGNTIYF
TRBJ1-2,-,TRBV6-5,CASIAPGGYGYTF
TRBJ2-3,-,TRBV7-9,CASSLPWSADTQYF
TRBJ1-1,-,TRBV10-2,CASSDWEGGEAFF
TRBJ2-1,-,TRBV7-8,CASSLEWSSYNEQFF
TRBJ1-1,-,TRBV7-8,CASSLGTANTEAFF
TRBJ1-1,-,TRBV27,CASSLFGSAEAFF
TRBJ1-2,TRBD1,TRBV28,CASSAADRVYGYTF
TRBJ2-7,TRBD2,TRBV18,CASSRTSGGIPSYEQYF
TRBJ2-2,-,TRBV27,CASSFSTGELFF
TRBJ1-5,TRBD1,TRBV18,CASSRTGPGQPQHF
TRBJ2-7,-,TRBV27,CASGGGVDEQYF
TRBJ1-4,-,TRBV7-9,CASVQDSTNEKLFF